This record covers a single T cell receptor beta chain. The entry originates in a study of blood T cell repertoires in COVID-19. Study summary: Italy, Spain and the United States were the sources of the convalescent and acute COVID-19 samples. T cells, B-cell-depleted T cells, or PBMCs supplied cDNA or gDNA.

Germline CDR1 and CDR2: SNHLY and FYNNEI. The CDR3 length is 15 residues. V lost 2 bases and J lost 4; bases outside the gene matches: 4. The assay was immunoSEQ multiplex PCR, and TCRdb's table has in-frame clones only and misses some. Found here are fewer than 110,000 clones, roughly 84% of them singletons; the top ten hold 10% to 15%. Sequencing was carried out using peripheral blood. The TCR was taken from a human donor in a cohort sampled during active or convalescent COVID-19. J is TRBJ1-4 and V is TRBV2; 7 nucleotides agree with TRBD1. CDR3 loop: CASSESAGGNEKLFF. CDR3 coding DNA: TGTGCCAGCAGTGAATCCGCAGGGGGTAATGAAAAACTGTTTTTT.